A single sample gave rise to the 21 T cell receptor beta chains below, sequenced in a study of response to subunit inactivated influenza vaccine. One entry per CDR3 protein, called by TCRdb with MiXCR from the RT-PCR reads. This sample has approximately 570,000 distinct CDR3 sequences, with around 8% found just once. Sequences were derived from PBMCs from blood, sampled about 24 months after vaccination. The origin of the receptors is a man between 45 and 75 years old who received an inactivated influenza vaccine.

This clonotype came up a few times. The CDR3 spells CATSGMSASGYNEQFF. DNA of the CDR3: TGTGCCACCAGTGGAATGAGTGCCAGCGGGTACAATGAGCAGTTCTTC. The chain is built from TRBV24-1 and TRBJ2-1; maybe TRBD2 (6 bases). Germline CDR1 and CDR2: KGHDR and SFDVKD. There are 16 residues in the CDR3. The V end lost 5 bases, the J end lost 4 bases, and 17 bases lay between the germline ends.

This clonotype was recorded many times. The chain is built from TRBV7-9 and TRBJ2-1; 13 bases agree with TRBD2. V was pared by 3 bases and J by 8 bases, with 4 bases of the junction left unmatched. The CDR3 loop spans 15 amino acids. Germline CDR1 reads SEHNR; CDR2 reads FQNEAQ (reference sequence). CDR3 nucleotide sequence: TGTGCCAGCAGCTTTGGACTAGCGGGAGTAGATGAGCAGTTCTTC. Residues: CASSFGLAGVDEQFF.

This clonotype was counted a few times. The V gene is TRBV7-2, the J gene TRBJ2-3, with D uncertain. This CDR3 is built from 12 residues. Trimming took off 8 bases at V and 4 bases at J, with 10 bases between the two ends. Germline CDR1 SGHTA, CDR2 FQGNSA. The CDR3 here is CASGHRADTQYF. The CDR3 DNA follows: TGTGCCAGCGGCCACCGCGCAGATACGCAGTATTTT.

This clonotype was seen a few times. The J gene is TRBJ1-2, the V gene TRBV6-1; D is possibly TRBD1 (6 bases). This CDR3 has 17 amino acids. V was trimmed by 7 bases and J by 1 base, leaving 22 bases between them. Per germline, CDR1 MNHNS and CDR2 SASEGT. This CDR3 is CASTRAPGAPLNYGYTF. The DNA for the CDR3 is TGTGCCAGCACGAGGGCCCCGGGGGCACCTCTTAACTATGGCTACACCTTC.

A few counts support this clonotype. The chain carries TRBV20-1 and TRBJ2-3; no clear D gene. This CDR3 is 16 amino acids long. Trimming took 0 bases from V and 1 from J, leaving 14 bases between them. The germline V gene has CDR1 DFQATT and CDR2 SNEGSKA (reference sequence). In DNA form, the CDR3 reads TGCAGTGCTAGAGAGGCCCCCCCAGAGGGCACAGATACGCAGTATTTT. This translates into CSAREAPPEGTDTQYF.

This chain connects TRBV7-2 to TRBJ2-4, with D tentatively TRBD1 (5 bases). Looked up from germline, CDR1 is SGHTA and CDR2 is FQGNSA. Trimming cost V 5 bases and J 7 bases, with 9 bases left between them. This CDR3 is 12 amino acids long. CDR3 DNA: TGTGCCAGCAGCCATCAGGGTAACATTCAGTACTTC. Translating it yields CASSHQGNIQYF.

This clonotype turned up a few times. The gene calls are TRBV4-1 and TRBJ1-5, with a possible D match to TRBD1 (5 bases). Trimming left V 1 base short and J 3 bases short, with 13 bases between. CDR3 size: 16 residues. Germline-derived CDR1 and CDR2 are MGHRA and YSYEKL. CDR3 sequence reads: CASSQGSSGTNQPQHF. CDR3 sequence (DNA): TGCGCCAGCAGCCAAGGAAGTTCGGGGACCAATCAGCCCCAGCATTTT.

This clonotype has a count of ten or more. The CDR3 sequence: CASSVDRGNYEQYF. The CDR3, as DNA: TGTGCCAGCAGCGTTGACAGGGGGAACTACGAGCAGTACTTC. The chain combines TRBV7-8 with TRBJ2-7; 9 nucleotides agree with TRBD1. The CDR3 sequence is 14 residues long. Germline CDR1 SGHVS, CDR2 FQNEAQ. The J segment lost 3 bases and the V segment lost 5 bases, leaving 5 bases of the junction unmatched.

This clonotype turned up a few times. The rearrangement links TRBV4-1 to TRBJ2-1; D gene uncertain. With 4 bases removed from V and 0 bases from J, the gap between germline ends came to 10 bases. The CDR3 extends over 15 amino acids. The germline CDR1 and CDR2 sequences are MGHRA and YSYEKL. The CDR3 coding sequence is TGCGCCAGCAGCCCCCCAACCAGCTCCTACAATGAGCAGTTCTTC. It codes for CASSPPTSSYNEQFF.

This clonotype was counted only a few times. V usage is TRBV27 and J usage is TRBJ2-1; D remains unclear. This CDR3 spans 15 amino acids. The V gene lost 3 bases and the J gene lost 4 bases, with 13 bases spanning the gap. From germline, CDR1 is MNHEY and CDR2 SMNVEV (reference sequence). CDR3 sequence: CASSLAIDGYNEQFF. DNA of the CDR3: TGTGCCAGCAGTTTGGCAATCGATGGATACAATGAGCAGTTCTTC.

At least ten counts were recorded for this clonotype. The CDR3 region is CASSVLQDGTDTQYF. The CDR3 nucleotides are TGTGCCAGCAGCGTACTACAGGACGGCACAGATACGCAGTATTTT. The chain uses TRBV9 and TRBJ2-3, with D possibly being TRBD1 (5 bases). Trimming took off 1 base at V and 1 base at J, with 10 bases between the two ends. Germline CDR1 SGDLS, CDR2 YYNGEE. CDR3 length: 15 residues.

This clonotype came up a few times. The chain recombines TRBV9 with TRBJ2-1, with D tentatively TRBD2 (5 bases). The CDR3 totals 17 residues. V lost 2 bases and J 4 bases, leaving 19 bases between the germline ends. Germline CDR1 reads SGDLS; CDR2 reads YYNGEE. CDR3 sequence: CASSVSVTDLTYNEQFF. CDR3 DNA sequence: TGTGCCAGCAGCGTTTCGGTGACGGACTTAACATACAATGAGCAGTTCTTC.

V usage is TRBV5-4 and J usage is TRBJ1-2; the D is unclear. Trimming took 5 bases from V and 4 from J, leaving 18 bases between them. Germline V gene lookup returns CDR1 SGHNT and CDR2 YYREEE (reference sequence). The CDR3 totals 15 residues. CDR3 region: CASRPSFTVGYGYTF. The CDR3 nucleotides read TGTGCCAGCAGACCTTCCTTTACGGTGGGCTATGGCTACACCTTC.

This clonotype was observed a handful of times. V usage is TRBV4-2 and J usage is TRBJ2-7, with TRBD2 matching 8 bases. CDR1 LGHNA and CDR2 YNFKEQ come from the germline V gene. The CDR3 has 15 amino acids. With 1 base clipped from V and 3 bases from J, the junction kept 5 bases outside the gene matches. The CDR3 loop reads CASSQGPAGDYEQYF. In DNA form, the CDR3 reads TGTGCCAGCAGCCAAGGGCCAGCGGGGGACTACGAGCAGTACTTC.

This clonotype was seen only a few times. This rearrangement joins TRBV4-2 to TRBJ2-7, with 10 positions matching TRBD2. V shed 3 bases, J shed 4 bases, and the junction held 9 bases outside the gene matches. The V gene's germline CDR1 is LGHNA and CDR2 YNFKEQ. The CDR3 is 16 amino acids. The CDR3 DNA is TGTGCCAGCAGCCATCCTCAGCGGGAGGGGGGATACGAGCAGTACTTC. Translation gives CASSHPQREGGYEQYF.

This clonotype was seen repeatedly, ten times or more. The rearrangement links TRBV30 to TRBJ2-7; D is ambiguous. The CDR3 is 11 amino acids. Germline lookup yields CDR1 GTSNPN and CDR2 SVGIG (reference sequence). The V and J ends lost 1 base and 5 bases respectively, with 6 bases between them. The CDR3 spells CAWSAKDEQYF. DNA of the CDR3: TGTGCCTGGAGTGCCAAGGACGAGCAGTACTTC.

In its sample, this clonotype was seen many times. V usage is TRBV28 and J usage is TRBJ2-5, with 10 bases identical to TRBD2. Trimming removed 8 bases from V and 11 bases from J; junction bases left unmatched: 14. CDR3 length: 14 amino acids. Germline CDR1 reads MDHEN; CDR2 reads SYDVKM. The CDR3 coding sequence is TGTGCCAGCGATGTAGCGGGAGGCTCCAGATCTCAGTACTTC. Encoded protein: CASDVAGGSRSQYF.

This clonotype has a handful of counts. The V gene is TRBV5-1, the J gene TRBJ2-2; 11 bases agree with TRBD2. CDR1 SGHRS and CDR2 YFSETQ come from the germline V gene. This CDR3 is 17 amino acids long. J was trimmed by 3 bases and V by 3 bases; bases with no gene match: 7. This CDR3 reads CASSSDSGGAYTGELFF. The CDR3 DNA follows: TGCGCCAGCAGCTCCGATAGCGGGGGGGCCTACACCGGGGAGCTGTTTTTT.

In its sample, this clonotype was seen many times. CDR3 amino acids: CASSGRTSGTYEQYF. DNA of the CDR3: TGTGCCAGCAGCGGAAGGACTAGCGGCACCTACGAGCAGTACTTC. This chain uses TRBV7-8 with TRBJ2-7, with TRBD2 matching over 10 bases. CDR3 length equals 15 residues. Germline V gene lookup returns CDR1 SGHVS and CDR2 FQNEAQ. Trimming took 5 bases from V and 2 from J; bases not matched to a gene: 6.

The table lists this clonotype with a few counts. This rearrangement joins TRBV21-1 to TRBJ2-6; the DNA was not used to check the table's D call, TRBD2. TRBV21-1 has pseudogene status. This CDR3 has 19 amino acids. In nucleotides, the CDR3 is TGTGCCAGCAGCAAAGGACTAGCGGGAGCACTGGGAGGGGCCAACGTCCTGACTTTC. Protein product: CASSKGLAGALGGANVLTF.

The V call is TRBV30, the J call TRBJ2-1, with 8 bases aligning to TRBD1. Germline-derived CDR1 and CDR2 are GTSNPN and SVGIG (reference sequence). The V gene end was trimmed by 4 bases and the J gene end by 8 bases; junction bases not matched to a gene: 7. This CDR3 comprises 13 residues. This chain's CDR3 is CAWKGQGRHEQFF. The CDR3 nucleotides read TGTGCCTGGAAAGGACAGGGTAGGCATGAGCAGTTCTTC.